This TCR beta chain comes out of a study of cytomegalovirus exposure and HLA in healthy donors (dated by TCRdb to 2017 to 2019). Looking at the study overall: The 550 to 750 repertoires of the first cohort and the 95 to 150 validation repertoires were produced on the same platform, according to a later analysis. The study aimed to test whether cataloging public T cell receptors could reveal signatures of past pathogen exposure. A separate validation cohort of roughly 120 different subjects was used in addition to the approximately 610-subject first cohort. To predict cytomegalovirus infection status, the study combined high-throughput TCR immunosequencing, statistical association of individual TCRs with disease status, and machine learning.

The CDR3 holds 13 amino acids from the cysteine to the phenylalanine. The entry retains the CDR3 DNA only, 39 bases that are in frame from base 1. CDR1 and CDR2 (GTSNPN, SVGIG) derive from the germline V gene (reference sequence). The V end loses 2 bases and the J end loses 0 bases, and a stretch of 7 bases separates them. The paper as a whole reports these results and caveats: It was suggested by the authors that the approach could potentially be generalized to other disease states and immunological phenotypes. A few of the identified cytomegalovirus-associated TCR beta chains were confirmed in vitro to be specific for cytomegalovirus antigens. All 120 or so repertoires were used to score co-occurrence in the validation cohort in a later analysis, because that analysis had no HLA typing for the cohort. The study gave a list of 150 to 200 TCR beta chains associated with cytomegalovirus. In both the original and validation cohorts, the classifier was reported to diagnose cytomegalovirus status with high specificity and sensitivity. A later analysis found that TCRs clustered in the first cohort also tended to co-occur in the 130 or so validation repertoires, with more than 90% of cluster scores above 0. While some public TCRs were present in many individuals, most TCR sequences turned up only very rarely across donors.

Comment on this clone: Its antigen is still unknown. Base qualities were left out, and no much larger clone turns up one base away. This CDR3 is also generated by other DNA sequences in the sample.

Library preparation was by the immunoSEQ multiplex PCR assay. Processing in the source paper ran as follows. A statistical classification framework was developed to diagnose cytomegalovirus status using the catalog of TCR beta chain sequences. The clones in this table, taken by TCRdb from immuneACCESS, are in-frame only. Not every clone is retained; where verified, under half of the shortfall comes from an unresolved V gene, and the cause of the rest is unknown. V and J calls and clone size come straight from that table; D and trimming were deduced from the DNA. The sample table contains about 160,000 clones; only one count was recorded for around 96% of them. The top ten hold approximately 0.82% of the sample. Separate from the roughly 700-subject first cohort, the validation cohort of about 130 subjects was the group to which the donors belonged.

The TCR comes from a young woman in good health and CMV-seronegative. Specimen: PBMCs. The sequence is built from TRBV30 and TRBJ1-1; a tentative D call is TRBD1 (5 bases match). The CDR3 protein: CAWSLQVNTEAFF. The sequenced DNA: TGTGCCTGGAGTTTACAGGTGAACACTGAAGCTTTCTTT.